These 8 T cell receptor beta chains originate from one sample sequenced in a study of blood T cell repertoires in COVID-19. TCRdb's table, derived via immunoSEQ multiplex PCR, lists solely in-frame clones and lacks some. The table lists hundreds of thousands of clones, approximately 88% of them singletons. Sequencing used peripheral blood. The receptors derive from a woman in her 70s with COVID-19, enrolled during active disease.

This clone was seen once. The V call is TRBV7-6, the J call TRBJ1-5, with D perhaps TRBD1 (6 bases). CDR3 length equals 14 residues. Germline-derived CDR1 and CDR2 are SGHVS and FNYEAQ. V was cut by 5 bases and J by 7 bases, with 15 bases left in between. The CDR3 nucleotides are TGTGCCAGCAGCACAGAACAGGGTGTCCAGCCCCAGCATTTT. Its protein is CASSTEQGVQPQHF.

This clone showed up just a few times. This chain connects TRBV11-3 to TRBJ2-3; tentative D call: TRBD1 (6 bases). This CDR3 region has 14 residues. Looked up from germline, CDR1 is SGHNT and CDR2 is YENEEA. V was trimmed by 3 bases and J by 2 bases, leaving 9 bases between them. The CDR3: CASSLGQNTDTQYF. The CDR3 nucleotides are TGTGCCAGCAGCTTGGGACAAAACACAGATACGCAGTATTTT.

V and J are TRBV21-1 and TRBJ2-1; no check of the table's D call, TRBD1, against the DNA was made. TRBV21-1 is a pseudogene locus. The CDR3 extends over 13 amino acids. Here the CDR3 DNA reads TGTGCCAGCAGCAAAGTAGGGGCTGATGAGCAGTTCTTC. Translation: CASSKVGADEQFF.

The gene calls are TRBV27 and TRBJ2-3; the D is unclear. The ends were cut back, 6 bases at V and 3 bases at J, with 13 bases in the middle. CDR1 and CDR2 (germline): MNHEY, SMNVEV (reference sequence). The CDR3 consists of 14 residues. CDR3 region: CASRPLVSTDTQYF. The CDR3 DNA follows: TGTGCCAGCAGGCCACTTGTTTCTACAGATACGCAGTATTTT.

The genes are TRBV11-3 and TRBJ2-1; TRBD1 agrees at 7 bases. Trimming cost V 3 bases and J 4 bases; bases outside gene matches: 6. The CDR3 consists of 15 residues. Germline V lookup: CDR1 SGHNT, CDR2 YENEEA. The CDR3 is CASSLRQGEYNEQFF. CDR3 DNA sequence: TGTGCCAGCAGCTTGAGGCAGGGGGAATACAATGAGCAGTTCTTC.

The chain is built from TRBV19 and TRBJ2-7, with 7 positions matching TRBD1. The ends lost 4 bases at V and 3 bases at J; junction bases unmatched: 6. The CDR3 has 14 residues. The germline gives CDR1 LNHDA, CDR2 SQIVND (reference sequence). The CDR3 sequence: CASSRDSNRYEQYF. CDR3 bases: TGTGCCAGTAGTAGGGACAGCAACCGCTACGAGCAGTACTTC.

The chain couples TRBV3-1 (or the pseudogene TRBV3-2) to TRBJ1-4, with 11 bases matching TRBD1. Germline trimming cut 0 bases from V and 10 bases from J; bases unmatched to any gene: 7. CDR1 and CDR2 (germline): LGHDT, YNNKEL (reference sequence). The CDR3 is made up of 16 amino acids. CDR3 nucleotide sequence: TGTGCCAGCAGCCAAGATCTTGGACAGGGGGCAAGAAAACTGTTTTTT. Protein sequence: CASSQDLGQGARKLFF.

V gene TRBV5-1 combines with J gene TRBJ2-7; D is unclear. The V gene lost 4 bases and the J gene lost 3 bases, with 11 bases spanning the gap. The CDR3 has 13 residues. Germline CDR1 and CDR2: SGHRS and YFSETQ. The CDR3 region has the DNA TGCGCCAGCAGCCTTGAGAAAGTCTACGAGCAGTACTTC. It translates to CASSLEKVYEQYF.